Listed here are 19 T cell receptor beta chains from one sample, sequenced in a study of T cell repertoires in cytomegalovirus infection. TCRdb fed the reads into MiXCR, producing one record per CDR3 protein. The table lists just under 550,000 distinct CDR3 sequences, approximately 26% of them singletons, with around 13% in the top ten. Sample: PBMCs. The origin of the receptors is a human donor in good health (CMV status not recorded). Some clones in this sample may be carry-over from other donors' samples.

The chain recombines TRBV4-1 with TRBJ2-5; 7 nucleotides agree with TRBD1. The germline CDR1 and CDR2 sequences are MGHRA and YSYEKL. V lost 3 bases, J lost 3 bases, and 10 bases stayed unmatched. CDR3 length: 16 amino acids. This CDR3 reads CASSQDQSDREETQYF. CDR3 bases: TGCGCCAGCAGCCAGGATCAATCTGACAGGGAAGAGACCCAGTACTTC.

V gene TRBV6-2 or TRBV6-3 combines with J gene TRBJ2-2; D is unclear. In germline, CDR1 is MNHEY, CDR2 SVGEGT. The CDR3 runs to 14 residues. V lost 3 bases to trimming and J lost 3 bases, with 8 bases between them. The DNA for the CDR3 is TGTGCCAGCAGTTATATCCTGGACACCGGGGAGCTGTTTTTT. Its translation: CASSYILDTGELFF.

This clonotype has a handful of counts. This chain links TRBV15 with TRBJ2-3, with TRBD1 identical over 8 bases. The CDR3 extends over 17 amino acids. Germline V gene data show CDR1 as LNHNV and CDR2 as YYDKDF (reference sequence). V lost 3 bases to trimming and J lost 1 base; unmatched junction nucleotides: 9. The CDR3 spells CATSRPRQGMGTDTQYF. The CDR3 DNA is TGTGCCACCAGCAGGCCCAGACAGGGGATGGGCACAGATACGCAGTATTTT.

This clonotype was picked up a small number of times. Here the CDR3 reads CASREDGTGAREQYV. The CDR3, as DNA: TGTGCCAGCAGGGAGGATGGGACAGGGGCTCGCGAGCAGTACGTC. The genes are TRBV6-2 or TRBV6-3 and TRBJ2-7, with 10 bases that match TRBD1. After removal of 6 bases from V and 6 bases from J, the junction contained 11 bases not matched to a gene. The CDR3 spans 15 residues. CDR1 is MNHEY and CDR2 is SVGEGT in the germline V gene.

The chain employs TRBV10-3 and TRBJ2-3, with D maybe TRBD2 (6 bases). The V and J ends lost 7 bases and 4 bases respectively, with 24 bases between them. The CDR3 loop spans 17 amino acids. Germline values: CDR1 ENHRY, CDR2 SYGVKD. For the CDR3, the DNA is TGTGCCATCAATCCTGGAGGGGACTCACTCAGAGCAGATACGCAGTATTTT. The encoded protein is CAINPGGDSLRADTQYF.

The V and J genes are TRBV7-6 and TRBJ2-3; D remains unclear. Trimming took 8 bases from V and 4 from J, leaving 10 bases between them. Germline CDR1 SGHVS, CDR2 FNYEAQ. The length of the CDR3 is 12 residues. CDR3 in amino acids: CASCYGSDTQYF. Written as DNA, the CDR3 is TGTGCCAGCTGCTATGGGTCAGATACGCAGTATTTT.

The chain joins TRBV5-1 to TRBJ2-3, with 7 bases lining up with TRBD1. This CDR3 is built from 15 residues. V was clipped by 0 bases and J by 5 bases; unmatched bases: 6. Germline loops: CDR1 SGHRS, CDR2 YFSETQ. The CDR3 region has the DNA TGCGCCAGCAGCTTGGGACAGGGAGTAATAGATACGCAGTATTTT. As protein: CASSLGQGVIDTQYF.

This clonotype was counted at least ten times. This chain joins TRBV7-6 and TRBJ2-5, with 9 nucleotides matching TRBD1. CDR1 and CDR2 (germline): SGHVS, FNYEAQ. The length of the CDR3 is 17 residues. Trimming at V came to 3 bases and at J to 5 bases, leaving 13 bases not matched to a gene. Here the CDR3 DNA reads TGTGCCAGCAGCTTCCGGACAGGGGATTATTTTGCGGAGACCCAGTACTTC. This encodes CASSFRTGDYFAETQYF.

This clonotype was counted many times. This chain connects TRBV6-1 to TRBJ2-2; TRBD1 matches 10 bases. The junction had 14 bases not matched to a gene; V was cut back by 6 bases and J by 7 bases. The CDR3 spans 17 residues. CDR1 MNHNS and CDR2 SASEGT come from the germline V gene. CDR3 residues: CASRRKPGQGRNGELFF. DNA of the CDR3: TGTGCCAGCAGACGAAAACCGGGACAGGGGAGAAACGGGGAGCTGTTTTTT.

Here the CDR3 reads CASSSPSLLSAGRAGNEQFF. The CDR3 bases are TGTGCCAGCAGTTCTCCTTCTCTCCTTAGCGCGGGGAGGGCCGGGAATGAGCAGTTCTTC. J is TRBJ2-1 and V is TRBV27, with 7 bases identical to TRBD2. The CDR3 has 20 amino acids. Looked up from germline, CDR1 is MNHEY and CDR2 is SMNVEV (reference sequence). Trimming took 4 bases from V and 7 from J; bases not matched to a gene: 25.

Only a few counts were recorded for this clonotype. The rearrangement links TRBV7-2 to TRBJ2-7; D is perhaps TRBD2 (5 bases). CDR1 and CDR2 (germline): SGHTA, FQGNSA. CDR3 length: 15 residues. V lost 2 bases and J 3 bases, leaving 14 bases between the germline ends. In DNA form, the CDR3 reads TGTGCCAGCAGCTTATTGGAGAGGGCCGACTACGAGCAGTACTTC. This gives the protein CASSLLERADYEQYF.

On this clonotype itself: Compared with germline, one end of the junction differs, possibly owing to a read error. V and J are TRBV6-8 and TRBJ2-5, with TRBD2 identical over 16 bases. Germline CDR1 is MNHGY and CDR2 is SAAAGT. The CDR3 is made up of 19 amino acids. The CDR3 here is CTSSYFEGLAGGPRETQYF. The DNA of the CDR3 is TGTACCAGCAGTTACTTCGAGGGACTAGCGGGAGGGCCGCGGGAGACCCAGTACTTC.

This rearrangement joins TRBV11-2 to TRBJ1-1; 7 bases fit TRBD1. Per the germline V gene, CDR1 is SGHAT and CDR2 is FQNNGV. J gave up 5 bases and V 6 bases, and 6 bases lay outside the gene matches. The CDR3 consists of 13 residues. The CDR3, as DNA: TGTGCCAGCAGACGACAGGGATTAACTGAAGCTTTCTTT. Amino acids: CASRRQGLTEAFF.

The rearrangement joins TRBV6-5 to TRBJ1-6; no clear D. Deletions cut 4 bases from V and 4 bases from J, with 17 bases between. Germline lookup yields CDR1 MNHEY and CDR2 SVGAGI. This CDR3 comprises 17 residues. This chain's CDR3 is CASSSLAGTLYNSPLHF. The CDR3 nucleotides are TGTGCCAGCAGTTCCCTCGCAGGCACGCTTTATAATTCACCCCTCCACTTT.

Written as DNA, the CDR3 is TGTGCCAGTAAACCAGGGGGGAACACTGAAGCTTTCTTT. Protein: CASKPGGNTEAFF. The V call is TRBV19, the J call TRBJ1-1; 7 bases line up with TRBD1. Per germline, CDR1 LNHDA and CDR2 SQIVND (reference sequence). CDR3 length: 13 amino acids. After removal of 7 bases from V and 1 base from J, the junction contained 3 bases not matched to a gene.

V gene TRBV10-3 combines with J gene TRBJ2-1; TRBD1 aligns across 11 bases. The CDR3 has 14 amino acids. The trim removed 8 bases at V and 6 bases at J, leaving 6 bases unmatched. The V gene's germline CDR1 is ENHRY and CDR2 SYGVKD. The CDR3 DNA is TGTGCCATCTCTTCGGGACAGGGGGTCAATGAGCAGTTCTTC. Amino acids: CAISSGQGVNEQFF.

This clonotype was seen only a few times. V gene TRBV29-1 combines with J gene TRBJ2-7; perhaps TRBD1 as D (6 bases). The V and J ends lost 7 bases and 2 bases respectively, with 21 bases between them. Germline CDR1 and CDR2: SQVTM and ANQGSEA. The CDR3 length is 15 residues. The CDR3 sequence: CSEGDDPRFAYEQYV. In DNA, the CDR3 is TGCAGCGAGGGGGATGACCCCCGCTTTGCCTACGAGCAGTACGTC.

This clonotype turned up a few times. The chain is built from TRBV28 and TRBJ2-4, with D tentatively TRBD1 (6 bases). V was trimmed by 7 bases and J by 5 bases, leaving 12 bases between them. Germline CDR1 MDHEN, CDR2 SYDVKM. CDR3 length equals 13 residues. CDR3 nucleotide sequence: TGTGCCAGCACCAGGGGCTTTGAAAACATTCAGTACTTC. Translating it yields CASTRGFENIQYF. The full variable domain, rest sourced from reference TRBV28 and TRBJ2-4, is DVKVTQSSRYLVKRTGEKVFLECVQDMDHENMFWYRQDPGLGLRLIYFSYDVKMKEKGDIPEGYSVSREKKERFSLILESASTNQTSMYLCASTRGFENIQYFGAGTRLSVL.

This clonotype has more than one count but fewer than ten. The chain recombines TRBV4-1 with TRBJ2-1, with TRBD2 matching 11 bases. V shed 3 bases, J shed 7 bases, and the junction held 8 bases outside the gene matches. Germline assignment: CDR1 MGHRA and CDR2 YSYEKL. This CDR3 is 16 amino acids long. CDR3 coding DNA: TGCGCCAGCAGCCATGTCTCTAGCGGGAGGATAAATGAGCAGTTCTTC. Its protein product is CASSHVSSGRINEQFF.